The 29 T cell receptor beta chains listed next were all sequenced from one sample in a study (dated by TCRdb to the late 2010s). Instrument on record: Illumina HiSeq 2500. The public reads were reanalyzed by TCRdb: fastp trimming at Q25, MiXCR alignment, in-frame beta chains only. CDR3 protein duplicates are merged, each entry listing the most common genes and DNA. The sample table shows over a thousand distinct CDR3 sequences, and approximately 20% are seen once. Roughly 17% of the sample is held by the ten biggest clonotypes. The sequencing sample was made of CD8+ T cells (not recorded whether cultured). The receptors were gathered from a female donor.

In its sample, this clonotype is medium-sized. V usage is TRBV20-1 and J usage is TRBJ2-2; TRBD2 agrees at 13 bases. The CDR3 is made up of 18 amino acids. The V and J ends lost 3 bases and 0 bases, in that order; junction bases with no gene match: 7. Per the germline V gene, CDR1 is DFQATT and CDR2 is SNEGSKA (reference sequence). In DNA, the CDR3 is TGCAGTGCTAGGGCCCTCGGACTAGCGGGAGCGAACACCGGGGAGCTGTTTTTT. Translated: CSARALGLAGANTGELFF.

The chain couples TRBV20-1 to TRBJ2-2; a possible D gene is TRBD2 (5 bases). CDR1 and CDR2 (germline): DFQATT, SNEGSKA (reference sequence). Trimming shortened V by 3 bases and J by 0 bases, and 17 bases separated the two germline ends. CDR3 size: 17 residues. The CDR3 bases are TGCAGTGCTAGGGATGGGCGGGTCCTTCCGAACACCGGGGAGCTGTTTTTT. Amino acid sequence: CSARDGRVLPNTGELFF.

This clonotype was detected only a few times. The rearrangement links TRBV7-8 to TRBJ2-3; D might be TRBD1 (7 bases). Per the germline V gene, CDR1 is SGHVS and CDR2 is FQNEAQ. The CDR3 totals 16 residues. Trimming stripped 2 bases from V and 5 bases from J, with 17 bases between. CDR3 region: CASSLLQQGGIDTQYF. The CDR3 DNA reads TGTGCCAGCAGCTTACTACAGCAGGGGGGCATAGATACGCAGTATTTT. The full variable domain, completed using reference TRBV7-8 and TRBJ2-3, is GAGVSQSPRYKVAKRGQDVALRCDPISGHVSLFWYQQALGQGPEFLTYFQNEAQLDKSGLPSDRFFAERPEGSVSTLKIQRTQQEDSAVYLCASSLLQQGGIDTQYFGPGTRLTVL.

In this sample, this clonotype is medium-sized. The rearrangement links TRBV24-1 to TRBJ1-2; 7 bases line up with TRBD1. This CDR3 is 13 amino acids long. The V and J ends lost 7 bases and 8 bases, in that order; junction bases with no gene match: 9. Germline loops: CDR1 KGHDR, CDR2 SFDVKD. The CDR3 loop reads CATSEGRGLGYTF. CDR3 bases: TGTGCCACCAGCGAGGGTAGGGGGCTCGGCTACACCTTC.

In its sample, this clonotype was seen once. This chain uses TRBV11-2 with TRBJ2-1; D ambiguous. This CDR3 comprises 15 residues. Germline V gene data show CDR1 as SGHAT and CDR2 as FQNNGV. The CDR3 is CVSSSDWSKDNEQFF. As DNA, the CDR3 is TGTGTTAGCAGCTCCGACTGGTCGAAAGACAATGAGCAGTTCTTC.

This clonotype rates as medium-sized. The V gene is TRBV28, the J gene TRBJ2-5; 7 bases fit TRBD1. Germline loops: CDR1 MDHEN, CDR2 SYDVKM. V dropped 5 bases and J dropped 2; count of bases not matched to a gene: 11. The CDR3 totals 16 residues. Written as DNA, the CDR3 is TGTGCCAGCAGTCGACTCCTGGGACAGCGTCAAGAGACCCAGTACTTC. Protein sequence: CASSRLLGQRQETQYF.

This clonotype is medium-sized by share. The chain links TRBV27 to TRBJ2-7; no definite D call. Germline CDR1 reads MNHEY; CDR2 reads SMNVEV (reference sequence). Trimming stripped 4 bases from V and 0 bases from J, with 10 bases between. This CDR3 has 14 amino acids. CDR3 residues: CASSYSGRSYEQYF. CDR3 coding DNA: TGTGCCAGCAGTTATTCTGGGCGCTCCTACGAGCAGTACTTC.

By sample share, this clonotype is medium-sized. The V and J genes are TRBV11-2 and TRBJ2-1, with 9 bases aligning to TRBD2. The V and J ends lost 7 bases and 6 bases, in that order; junction bases with no gene match: 10. This CDR3 contains 15 residues. The germline CDR1 and CDR2 sequences are SGHAT and FQNNGV. CDR3 bases: TGTGCCAGCACCCTTGTAGCGGGAGAGGGCAATGAGCAGTTCTTC. This sequence encodes CASTLVAGEGNEQFF.

This clonotype was found many times. This clone may be a read error of a much larger clone one base away. This chain connects TRBV5-6 to TRBJ1-5, with D hard to call. V lost 6 bases to trimming and J lost 3 bases, with 13 bases between them. CDR1 is SGHDT, CDR2 YYEEEE, per germline. This CDR3 is 14 amino acids long. Here the CDR3 reads CASNLGCPNQPQHF. As DNA, the CDR3 is TGTGCCAGCAACCTCGGATGCCCCAATCAGCCCCAGCATTTT.

This clonotype was seen at least ten times. The chain carries TRBV6-2 or TRBV6-3 and TRBJ1-1, with TRBD1 as a possible D gene (5 bases). CDR3 size: 18 residues. Germline CDR1 and CDR2: MNHEY and SVGEGT. V was pared by 5 bases and J by 5 bases, with 27 bases between. This CDR3 is CASSQGFLLGAMETEAFF. The CDR3 DNA sequence: TGTGCCAGCAGTCAAGGATTTTTGTTAGGGGCCATGGAAACTGAAGCTTTCTTT.

This clonotype was observed a handful of times. The rearrangement joins TRBV12-3 or TRBV12-4 to TRBJ2-5; no firm D call. The CDR3 contains 14 residues. The germline V and J ends were trimmed by 1 base and 9 bases, with 15 bases remaining between them. This CDR3 is CASSLELRIEAQYF. In DNA form, the CDR3 reads TGTGCCAGCAGTTTAGAGCTACGGATCGAGGCCCAGTACTTC.

This clonotype is medium-sized (0.01 to 0.1%) within its sample. V and J are TRBV2 and TRBJ2-3; possibly TRBD1 for D (6 bases). The V end was cut by 6 bases, the J end by 2 bases, with 9 bases between. Germline values: CDR1 SNHLY, CDR2 FYNNEI. This CDR3 is 13 amino acids long. The CDR3 region is CASRGTHTDTQYF. CDR3 sequence (DNA): TGTGCCAGCAGGGGGACACACACAGATACGCAGTATTTT.

A word on this clonotype: A much larger clone is a single base away; this may be a read error. V usage is TRBV29-1 and J usage is TRBJ2-3; the match to TRBD1 covers 11 bases. The CDR3 runs 13 residues. CDR1 is SQVTM, CDR2 ANQGSEA, per germline. CDR3: CSARTGGTDAQYF. The CDR3, as DNA: TGCAGCGCCAGGACAGGGGGCACAGATGCGCAGTATTTT.

This clonotype is labeled medium-sized (0.01 to 0.1%). The chain combines TRBV14 with TRBJ2-7; D gene uncertain. This CDR3 comprises 15 residues. CDR1 and CDR2 from the germline V gene are SGHDN and FVKESK. Trimming removed 0 bases at V and 0 bases at J, with 9 bases between. The CDR3 region has the DNA TGTGCCAGCAGCCAAGATCAAAGTATCTCCTACGAGCAGTACTTC. This gives the protein CASSQDQSISYEQYF. Combining the CDR3 with reference TRBV14 and TRBJ2-7 gives the whole variable domain EAGVTQFPSHSVIEKGQTVTLRCDPISGHDNLYWYRRVMGKEIKFLLHFVKESKQDESGMPNNRFLAERTGGTYSTLKVQPAELEDSGVYFCASSQDQSISYEQYFGPGTRLTVT.

Points on this clonotype: A junction boundary mismatches the germline segment, possibly from a read error. The chain links TRBV13 to TRBJ2-1; 10 bases match TRBD2. The CDR3 has 15 residues. Germline-derived CDR1 and CDR2 are PRHDT and FYEKMQ (reference sequence). The CDR3 sequence: CASRDRTSGHNERFF. The DNA for the CDR3 is TGTGCCAGCAGGGACCGGACTAGCGGCCACAATGAGCGGTTCTTC.

This clonotype is judged medium-sized (0.01 to 0.1%). This chain uses TRBV11-2 with TRBJ2-2; 9 nucleotides align to TRBD2. V trimming: 1 base; J trimming: 0 bases; junction bases outside the gene matches: 6. Germline CDR1 and CDR2: SGHAT and FQNNGV. The CDR3 spans 18 residues. The CDR3 DNA is TGTGCCAGCAGCTTAGGTTCTAGCGGGGCCACGAACACCGGGGAGCTGTTTTTT. This encodes CASSLGSSGATNTGELFF.

In the case of this clonotype: A junction end diverges from the germline sequence, so it may reflect a read error. V gene TRBV5-6 combines with J gene TRBJ2-3; possibly TRBD1 for D (5 bases). The CDR3 has 17 residues. Germline-derived CDR1 and CDR2 are SGHDT and YYEEEE. The CDR3 DNA sequence: TGTGCCAGCGGCTTGCCGTTGAGCGACAGTCCCACCCATACGCAGTATTTT. It encodes CASGLPLSDSPTHTQYF. Based on the CDR3 plus reference TRBV5-6 and TRBJ2-3, the full variable domain is DAGVTQSPTHLIKTRGQQVTLRCSPKSGHDTVSWYQQALGQGPQFIFQYYEEEERQRGNFPDRFSGHQFPNYSSELNVNALLLGDSALYLCASGLPLSDSPTHTQYFGPGTRLTVL.

Relative to its sample, this clonotype is medium-sized (0.01 to 0.1%). The rearrangement links TRBV7-9 to TRBJ2-1; the match to TRBD1 covers 9 bases. The CDR3 contains 15 residues. Germline V lookup: CDR1 SEHNR, CDR2 FQNEAQ (reference sequence). V trimming: 2 bases; J trimming: 7 bases; junction bases outside the gene matches: 6. CDR3 nucleotides: TGTGCCAGCAGCTTAACCGGACAGGGGAGGAATGAGCAGTTCTTC. Amino acid sequence: CASSLTGQGRNEQFF.

The count of this clonotype is one. A much larger clonotype is one base distant, so this may be a read error. The chain is built from TRBV29-1 and TRBJ2-1; maybe TRBD2 (5 bases). Germline CDR1 is SQVTM and CDR2 is ANQGSEA. The CDR3 extends over 11 amino acids. Trimming pared 4 bases from V and 7 bases from J, leaving 8 bases between. The CDR3 nucleotides are TGCAGCGTTGGACTACGTAATGAGCAGTTCTTC. It codes for CSVGLRNEQFF.

On this clonotype: One end of the junction varies from germline; a read error may be responsible. This chain connects TRBV9 to TRBJ2-1, with 13 bases fitting TRBD2. Germline loops: CDR1 SGDLS, CDR2 YYNGEE. CDR3 length equals 16 residues. CDR3 bases: TGTGCCAGCAGCGTAGAGACTAGCGGGAGGTTAAATGGGCAGTTCTTC. This codes for CASSVETSGRLNGQFF.

V is TRBV20-1 and J is TRBJ2-7; the D call may be TRBD1 or TRBD2 (5 bases each). The V and J ends lost 3 bases and 3 bases respectively, with 15 bases between them. CDR3 length: 14 amino acids. Germline assignment: CDR1 DFQATT and CDR2 SNEGSKA (reference sequence). The CDR3 protein is CSARDGTRDYEQYF. Here the CDR3 DNA reads TGCAGTGCTAGGGATGGGACCCGAGACTACGAGCAGTACTTC.

In the case of this clonotype: This sequence may be a read error, since a much larger clone differs from it by one base. The chain combines TRBV12-3 or TRBV12-4 with TRBJ2-7, with 7 bases lining up with TRBD1. CDR3 length equals 15 residues. Losses at the gene ends were 3 bases for V and 3 bases for J; bases not matched to a gene: 8. The DNA for the CDR3 is TGTGCCAGCAGTTTTGAGGGACAGCTCGGCTACGAGCAGTACTTC. Translating it yields CASSFEGQLGYEQYF.

This clonotype is large by share. The rearrangement links TRBV28 to TRBJ1-1; the D gene is possibly TRBD1 (6 bases). V lost 3 bases to trimming and J lost 5 bases, with 13 bases between them. Germline V gene data show CDR1 as MDHEN and CDR2 as SYDVKM. The CDR3 is made up of 14 amino acids. CDR3 in amino acids: CASSLDTGMTEAFF. DNA of the CDR3: TGTGCCAGCAGTTTGGATACAGGGATGACTGAAGCTTTCTTT.

By sample fraction, this clonotype is large (0.1 to 1%). The rearrangement links TRBV7-9 to TRBJ2-7, with 9 bases identical to TRBD1. From germline, CDR1 is SEHNR and CDR2 FQNEAQ (reference sequence). J gave up 4 bases and V 7 bases, and 8 bases lay outside the gene matches. The CDR3 consists of 14 residues. The CDR3 here is CASTAGQGDYEQYF. In DNA, the CDR3 is TGTGCCAGCACCGCGGGACAGGGCGATTACGAGCAGTACTTC.

This clonotype rates as medium-sized. This sequence joins TRBV5-1 and TRBJ2-1; 10 bases map to TRBD2. Trimming removed 0 bases from V and 0 bases from J; junction bases left unmatched: 3. Germline V gene lookup returns CDR1 SGHRS and CDR2 YFSETQ. This CDR3 has 17 residues. The CDR3 DNA sequence: TGCGCCAGCAGCTTGGATGCTAGCGGGAGCTCCTACAATGAGCAGTTCTTC. It yields the protein CASSLDASGSSYNEQFF.

About this clonotype itself: At one end the junction does not follow the germline gene, possibly because of a read error. The genes are TRBV4-1 and TRBJ2-1, with a possible D match to TRBD1 (5 bases). Looked up from germline, CDR1 is MGHRA and CDR2 is YSYEKL. The CDR3 covers 15 residues. DNA for the CDR3: TGCGCCAGCGGGGCCCACTTTTCTCCCTACAATGAGCAGTTATTT. Protein: CASGAHFSPYNEQLF.

A remark on this clonotype: A much larger clone is a single base away; this may be a read error. The chain joins TRBV19 to TRBJ1-1; 8 positions match TRBD1. The CDR3 consists of 14 residues. With V trimmed by 9 bases and J by 0 bases, 6 bases remained unmatched. Germline CDR1 is LNHDA and CDR2 is SQIVND (reference sequence). This CDR3 reads CASCQGAMNTEAFF. For the CDR3, the DNA is TGTGCCAGCTGCCAGGGGGCCATGAACACTGAAGCTTTCTTT.

By sample fraction, this clonotype is medium-sized. A junction boundary mismatches the germline segment, possibly from a read error. This chain uses TRBV7-9 with TRBJ2-7, with D unresolved. CDR1 and CDR2 from the germline V gene are SEHNR and FQNEAQ (reference sequence). This CDR3 has 15 residues. The CDR3 is CASSLDGGTAYEQYF. The CDR3 DNA reads TGTGCCAGCAGTTTAGACGGCGGAACCGCCTACGAGCAGTACTTC.

A remark on this clonotype: Here the CDR3 omits its conserved ending phenylalanine or tryptophan, so a read error is the likely source. The V gene is TRBV11-2, the J gene TRBJ1-2; TRBD1 matches 9 bases. CDR1 and CDR2 from the germline V gene are SGHAT and FQNNGV. The CDR3 totals 16 residues. J gave up 5 bases and V 5 bases, and 12 bases lay outside the gene matches. The CDR3 DNA sequence: TGTGCCAGCAGCGGGGGGACAGGGTTAATCCCATATGGCTACACCCTC. The encoded protein is CASSGGTGLIPYGYTL.